These 26 T cell receptor beta chains came from one sample sequenced in a study of blood T cell repertoires in COVID-19 (dated by TCRdb to 2020 to 2022). The library was made by the immunoSEQ multiplex PCR assay. The source is immuneACCESS, and TCRdb retained only in-frame sequences with V and J called. Part of the clones is not carried over; for the studies checked, unresolved V genes explain less than half of this, and the remainder is unexplained. The sample records about 68,000 clones, around nine tenths of which are singletons. The ten largest account for roughly 2.3% of the sample. Sequenced material: peripheral blood. The receptor set was obtained from a human donor in a cohort sampled during active COVID-19.

The CDR3 loop is CASSESRGRDTQYF. CDR3 DNA: TGTGCCAGCAGTGAATCAAGGGGGCGAGATACGCAGTATTTT. This sequence joins TRBV25-1 and TRBJ2-3; 7 nucleotides line up with TRBD1. Losses at the gene ends were 1 base for V and 5 bases for J; bases not matched to a gene: 3. Germline values: CDR1 MGHDK, CDR2 SYGVNS. The CDR3 has 14 amino acids. Full variable domain (missing parts from reference TRBV25-1 and TRBJ2-3): EADIYQTPRYLVIGTGKKITLECSQTMGHDKMYWYQQDPGMELHLIHYSYGVNSTEKGDLSSESTVSRIRTEHFPLTLESARPSHTSQYLCASSESRGRDTQYFGPGTRLTVL.

The chain couples TRBV27 to TRBJ2-6; 8 bases align to TRBD1. From germline, CDR1 is MNHEY and CDR2 SMNVEV (reference sequence). The CDR3 covers 19 residues. V shed 3 bases and J 0 bases; nucleotides not matched to a gene: 10. In DNA form, the CDR3 reads TGTGCCAGCAGTTTTTATACTTCCAGGGGGCCCTCTGGGGCCAACGTCCTGACTTTC. This encodes CASSFYTSRGPSGANVLTF.

The chain is built from TRBV7-2 and TRBJ1-4; D unclear. The CDR3 length is 16 residues. CDR1 is SGHTA, CDR2 FQGNSA, per germline. V lost 1 base and J 9 bases, leaving 18 bases between the germline ends. The CDR3 nucleotides are TGTGCCAGCAGCTTAGATTCAATACGGGGTAGGAAAAAACTGTTTTTT. Translation: CASSLDSIRGRKKLFF.

The chain is built from TRBV11-2 and TRBJ2-7; D ambiguous. The germline V gene has CDR1 SGHAT and CDR2 FQNNGV. The CDR3 loop spans 14 amino acids. Trimming removed 7 bases from V and 0 bases from J, with 13 bases in between. The CDR3 region is CASTLSFSSYEQYF. DNA of the CDR3: TGTGCCAGCACCCTGAGTTTTAGCTCCTACGAGCAGTACTTC.

In its sample, this clone was seen once. The chain is built from TRBV7-2 and TRBJ2-2; 10 bases map to TRBD2. V shed 4 bases, J shed 6 bases, and the junction held 5 bases outside the gene matches. Germline values: CDR1 SGHTA, CDR2 FQGNSA. This CDR3 has 15 amino acids. The CDR3 reads CASSSKRGGAGELFF. The CDR3 DNA is TGTGCCAGCAGCTCCAAGCGGGGGGGCGCCGGGGAGCTGTTTTTT.

The rearrangement uses TRBV9 and TRBJ2-3, with 9 bases lining up with TRBD2. The CDR3 totals 14 residues. The germline CDR1 and CDR2 sequences are SGDLS and YYNGEE. The J segment lost 5 bases and the V segment lost 0 bases, leaving 1 base of the junction unmatched. The CDR3 loop is CASSVELAGDTQYF. CDR3 DNA: TGTGCCAGCAGCGTAGAACTAGCGGGAGATACGCAGTATTTT.

The gene calls are TRBV6-5 and TRBJ1-1; 7 positions match TRBD1. CDR3 length: 15 residues. V was pared by 7 bases and J by 4 bases, with 12 bases of the junction left unmatched. CDR1 is MNHEY, CDR2 SVGAGI, per germline. This CDR3 is CASTMTGLAFTEAFF. CDR3 nucleotide sequence: TGTGCCAGCACTATGACAGGGCTTGCCTTCACTGAAGCTTTCTTT.

V gene TRBV2 combines with J gene TRBJ2-7; 8 positions match TRBD2. CDR1 SNHLY and CDR2 FYNNEI come from the germline V gene. The CDR3 sequence is 14 residues long. The J segment lost 3 bases and the V segment lost 7 bases, leaving 8 bases of the junction unmatched. The CDR3 nucleotides read TGTGCCAGCACCAGTAGCGGGGAGGGCTACGAGCAGTACTTC. It encodes CASTSSGEGYEQYF.

The rearrangement uses TRBV5-8 and TRBJ2-2; 7 bases agree with TRBD2. Germline-derived CDR1 and CDR2 are SGHTS and YDEGEE. J was trimmed by 1 base and V by 6 bases; bases with no gene match: 21. The CDR3 loop spans 20 amino acids. CDR3 sequence (DNA): TGTGCCAGCATCCTAAAACCTTTGCGGGAGCTACTAATGAACACCGGGGAGCTGTTTTTT. Protein product: CASILKPLRELLMNTGELFF.

This chain connects TRBV6-5 to TRBJ2-5; D possibly corresponds to TRBD1 (6 bases). CDR1 is MNHEY and CDR2 is SVGAGI in the germline V gene. V was clipped by 2 bases and J by 3 bases, with 10 bases between them. There are 14 residues in the CDR3. CDR3: CASSYTDSKETQYF. The CDR3 coding sequence is TGTGCCAGCAGTTACACGGACAGCAAAGAGACCCAGTACTTC.

V is TRBV9 and J is TRBJ1-3; D gene unclear. Trimming shortened V by 2 bases and J by 0 bases, and 12 bases separated the two germline ends. The CDR3 has 16 amino acids. Germline loops: CDR1 SGDLS, CDR2 YYNGEE. The CDR3 nucleotides are TGTGCCAGCAGCGTTGCTTACTCGGGCTCTGGAAACACCATATATTTT. Translation gives CASSVAYSGSGNTIYF.

The gene calls are TRBV7-2 and TRBJ1-4; TRBD1 matches at 7 bases. V lost 5 bases, J lost 8 bases, and 8 bases stayed unmatched. The CDR3 runs 14 residues. Germline CDR1 and CDR2: SGHTA and FQGNSA. The DNA of the CDR3 is TGTGCCAGCAGCCTCGACAGGGTGGGCGAAAAACTGTTTTTT. Its protein product is CASSLDRVGEKLFF.

The chain recombines TRBV24-1 with TRBJ1-1, with D maybe TRBD1 (6 bases). The germline gives CDR1 KGHDR, CDR2 SFDVKD. The CDR3 runs to 14 residues. V was trimmed by 5 bases and J by 4 bases, leaving 13 bases between them. The CDR3 spells CATSATGLSTEAFF. Here the CDR3 DNA reads TGTGCCACCAGTGCAACAGGGCTGAGCACTGAAGCTTTCTTT.

The rearrangement joins TRBV5-1 to TRBJ2-7, with 9 bases identical to TRBD1. There are 16 residues in the CDR3. The V gene end was trimmed by 6 bases and the J gene end by 2 bases; junction bases not matched to a gene: 12. Germline V gene sequence: CDR1 SGHRS, CDR2 YFSETQ. CDR3 loop: CASTPEGTGSPYEQYF. CDR3 bases: TGCGCCAGCACACCCGAAGGGACAGGGTCCCCCTACGAGCAGTACTTC.

The CDR3 loop is CASSRQDRGGYEQYF. For the CDR3, the DNA is TGTGCCAGCAGTCGCCAGGACAGGGGGGGCTACGAGCAGTACTTC. The chain uses TRBV27 and TRBJ2-7; 10 bases align to TRBD1. From germline, CDR1 is MNHEY and CDR2 SMNVEV (reference sequence). V lost 5 bases to trimming and J lost 3 bases; unmatched junction nucleotides: 7. The CDR3 is made up of 15 amino acids.

The chain recombines TRBV5-6 with TRBJ2-1, with 13 positions matching TRBD2. The CDR3 spans 16 residues. V was pared by 4 bases and J by 4 bases, with 5 bases of the junction left unmatched. Germline CDR1 SGHDT, CDR2 YYEEEE. The CDR3 DNA sequence: TGTGCCAGCAGCCCTACGGGACTAGCGGGATACAATGAGCAGTTCTTC. The encoded protein is CASSPTGLAGYNEQFF.

The chain carries TRBV19 and TRBJ2-2; weak D call: TRBD2 (5 bases). V was cut by 3 bases and J by 4 bases, with 12 bases left in between. Germline assignment: CDR1 LNHDA and CDR2 SQIVND (reference sequence). The CDR3 totals 15 residues. Written as DNA, the CDR3 is TGTGCCAGTAGTATGGGGAGCTTCTTCACCGGGGAGCTGTTTTTT. Translation gives CASSMGSFFTGELFF.

V is TRBV5-5 and J is TRBJ2-7, with 8 bases aligning to TRBD1. The CDR3 spans 20 residues. Germline V lookup: CDR1 SGHKS, CDR2 YYEKEE (reference sequence). J was trimmed by 3 bases and V by 2 bases; bases with no gene match: 22. This CDR3 reads CASSFETSGRTGRWNYEQYF. The CDR3, as DNA: TGTGCCAGCAGCTTCGAGACCTCTGGACGGACAGGGCGATGGAACTACGAGCAGTACTTC.

This chain links TRBV19 with TRBJ2-3; D possibly corresponds to TRBD2 (6 bases). Germline CDR1 and CDR2: LNHDA and SQIVND (reference sequence). The CDR3 covers 16 residues. Trimming left V 6 bases short and J 6 bases short, with 22 bases between. The chain's CDR3 is CASSPQAGKRSDTQYF. The CDR3 DNA reads TGTGCCAGTAGCCCCCAGGCGGGGAAAAGGTCGGATACGCAGTATTTT.

The chain has TRBV24-1 and TRBJ2-5; TRBD1 is a possible D gene (7 bases). In germline, CDR1 is KGHDR, CDR2 SFDVKD. The CDR3 consists of 15 residues. V was pared by 9 bases and J by 5 bases, with 21 bases between. This CDR3 reads CATGGRRGLTETQYF. CDR3 sequence (DNA): TGTGCCACCGGGGGTCGGAGGGGGCTGACGGAGACCCAGTACTTC.

This clone showed up just once. This chain's CDR3 is CASSPGQGNFGATEAFF. CDR3 DNA: TGTGCCAGCAGCCCGGGACAGGGCAACTTTGGGGCCACTGAAGCTTTCTTT. This chain uses TRBV11-3 with TRBJ1-1, with 9 bases fitting TRBD1. The CDR3 has 17 residues. CDR1 is SGHNT and CDR2 is YENEEA in the germline V gene. J gave up 4 bases and V 5 bases, and 14 bases lay outside the gene matches.

V is TRBV3-1 (or the pseudogene TRBV3-2) and J is TRBJ2-5; perhaps TRBD2 as D (5 bases). The V gene lost 2 bases and the J gene lost 5 bases, with 15 bases spanning the gap. From germline, CDR1 is LGHDT and CDR2 YNNKEL (reference sequence). The CDR3 is 15 residues long. The CDR3 DNA reads TGTGCCAGCAGCCAATCCCGACGGACGGGGGAGACCCAGTACTTC. Its protein product is CASSQSRRTGETQYF.

V and J are TRBV6-2 or TRBV6-3 and TRBJ2-2, with 7 bases lining up with TRBD2. The germline V gene has CDR1 MNHEY and CDR2 SVGEGT. This CDR3 has 15 amino acids. J lost 8 bases, V lost 0 bases, and 6 bases had no gene match. The CDR3 region has the DNA TGTGCCAGCAGTTACTCTGGACTAGTCGGTGGGGAGCTGTTTTTT. Protein product: CASSYSGLVGGELFF.

V usage is TRBV7-6 and J usage is TRBJ2-7; 7 bases align to TRBD1. The germline gives CDR1 SGHVS, CDR2 FNYEAQ. After removal of 5 bases from V and 7 bases from J, the junction contained 5 bases not matched to a gene. The CDR3 is made up of 12 amino acids. The CDR3 loop reads CASSRQGGEQYF. The CDR3 DNA follows: TGTGCCAGCAGCCGACAGGGCGGGGAGCAGTACTTC. Based on the CDR3 plus reference TRBV7-6 and TRBJ2-7, the full variable domain is GAGVSQSPRYKVTKRGQDVALRCDPISGHVSLYWYRQALGQGPEFLTYFNYEAQQDKSGLPNDRFSAERPEGSISTLTIQRTEQRDSAMYRCASSRQGGEQYFGPGTRLTVT.

The rearrangement uses TRBV18 and TRBJ2-1; TRBD2 might be the D (5 bases). The CDR3 runs 15 residues. Trimming took off 3 bases at V and 2 bases at J, with 11 bases between the two ends. Germline V gives CDR1 KGHSH, CDR2 LQKENI. Here the CDR3 reads CASSPPGRTYNEQFF. The CDR3 DNA is TGTGCCAGCTCACCCCCGGGAAGGACCTACAATGAGCAGTTCTTC.

The chain links TRBV28 to TRBJ1-2, with D perhaps matching TRBD1 (5 bases). The germline V gene has CDR1 MDHEN and CDR2 SYDVKM. V lost 6 bases, J lost 6 bases, and 11 bases lay in between. The CDR3 is 12 amino acids. The chain's CDR3 is CASSQLRDGYTF. The DNA for the CDR3 is TGTGCCAGCAGCCAACTCAGGGATGGCTACACCTTC.